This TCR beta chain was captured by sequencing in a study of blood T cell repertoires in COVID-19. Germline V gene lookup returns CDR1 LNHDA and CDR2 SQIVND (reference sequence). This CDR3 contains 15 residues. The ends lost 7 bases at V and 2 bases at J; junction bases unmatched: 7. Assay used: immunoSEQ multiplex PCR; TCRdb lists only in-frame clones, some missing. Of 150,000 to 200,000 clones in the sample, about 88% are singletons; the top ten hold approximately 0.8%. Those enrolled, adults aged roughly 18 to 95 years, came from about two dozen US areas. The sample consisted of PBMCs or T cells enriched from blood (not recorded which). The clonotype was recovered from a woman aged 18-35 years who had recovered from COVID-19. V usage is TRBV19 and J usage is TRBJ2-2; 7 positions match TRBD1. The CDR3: CASTPGQKNTGELFF. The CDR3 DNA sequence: TGTGCCAGTACCCCGGGACAGAAAAACACCGGGGAGCTGTTTTTT. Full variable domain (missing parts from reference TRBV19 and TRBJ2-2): DGGITQSPKYLFRKEGQNVTLSCEQNLNHDAMYWYRQDPGQGLRLIYYSQIVNDFQKGDIAEGYSVSREKKESFPLTVTSAQKNPTAFYLCASTPGQKNTGELFFGEGSRLTVL.